Described below is a single T cell receptor beta chain sequence and its context. PCR used 60 Vbeta primers and 13 Jbeta primers. Produced via immunoSEQ multiplex PCR; TCRdb's table is partial and in-frame only. The sample contains 150,000 to 200,000 clones, under 80% of which appear only once. This record belongs to a study of cytomegalovirus exposure and HLA in healthy donors. The sequence derives from a woman between 45 and 65 years old in good health and CMV-seropositive. Sequencing was carried out using PBMCs.

As DNA, the CDR3 is TGCGCCAGCAGCTCCCTGACATCGAACACTGAAGCTTTCTTT. This gives the protein CASSSLTSNTEAFF. The chain carries TRBV5-1 and TRBJ1-1, with unresolved D. V was pared by 3 bases and J by 1 base, with 10 bases between. The CDR3 is made up of 14 amino acids. The V gene's germline CDR1 is SGHRS and CDR2 YFSETQ.